In its sample, the clone carrying this T cell receptor beta chain was seen once. The source of the sample is a study of blood T cell repertoires in COVID-19. The data were produced by immunoSEQ multiplex PCR, yet TCRdb's version contains in-frame clones alone and is incomplete. The sample yields 220,000 or so clones, roughly 84% seen once. The sequencing input was peripheral blood. This sequence was found in an older woman with acute or convalescent COVID-19.

CDR3 nucleotides: TGTGCCATCCTTTCTTCCCAGGGAAATACGCAGTATTTT. It translates to CAILSSQGNTQYF. This chain joins TRBV6-5 and TRBJ2-3, with a tentative D call TRBD1 (5 bases). Germline V gene sequence: CDR1 MNHEY, CDR2 SVGAGI. The CDR3 sequence is 13 residues long. V shed 10 bases and J shed 7 bases, with 18 bases lying between them.